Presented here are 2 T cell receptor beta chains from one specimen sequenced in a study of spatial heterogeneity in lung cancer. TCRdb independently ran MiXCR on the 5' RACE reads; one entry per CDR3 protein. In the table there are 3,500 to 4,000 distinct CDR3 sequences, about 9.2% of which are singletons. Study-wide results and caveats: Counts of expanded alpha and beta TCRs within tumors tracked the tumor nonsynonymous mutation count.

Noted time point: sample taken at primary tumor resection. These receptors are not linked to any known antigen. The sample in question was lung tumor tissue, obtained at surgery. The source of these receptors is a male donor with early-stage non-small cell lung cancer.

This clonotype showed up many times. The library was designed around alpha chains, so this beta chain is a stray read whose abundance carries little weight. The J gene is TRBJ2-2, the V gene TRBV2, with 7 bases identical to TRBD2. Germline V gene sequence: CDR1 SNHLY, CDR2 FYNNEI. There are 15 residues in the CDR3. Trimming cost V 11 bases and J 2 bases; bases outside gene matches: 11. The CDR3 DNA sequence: TGTGCCCTACCCAAGCGGGACCCAAACACCGGGGAGCTGTTTTTT. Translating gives CALPKRDPNTGELFF.

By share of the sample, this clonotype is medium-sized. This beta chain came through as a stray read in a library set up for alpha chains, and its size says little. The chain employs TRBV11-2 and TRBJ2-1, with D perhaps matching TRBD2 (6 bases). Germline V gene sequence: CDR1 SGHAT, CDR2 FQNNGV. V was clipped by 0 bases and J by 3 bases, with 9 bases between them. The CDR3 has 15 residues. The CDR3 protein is CASSLDGGNYNEQFF. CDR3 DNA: TGTGCCAGCAGCTTAGACGGCGGGAACTACAATGAGCAGTTCTTC. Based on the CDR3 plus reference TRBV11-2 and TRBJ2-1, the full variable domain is EAGVAQSPRYKIIEKRQSVAFWCNPISGHATLYWYQQILGQGPKLLIQFQNNGVVDDSQLPKDRFSAERLKGVDSTLKIQPAKLEDSAVYLCASSLDGGNYNEQFFGPGTRLTVL.